This paragraph reports one TCR beta chain. Its target is not known. The second PCR ran 7 to 11 cycles with a sample-barcoded 5' primer and J-beta primers. TCRdb ran MiXCR on the 5' RACE reads and lists one entry per CDR3 protein. Among 870,000 or so distinct CDR3 sequences listed, 29% were seen once. This specimen comes from a study of blood T cells in healthy people across ages. Germline loops: CDR1 LGHNA, CDR2 YSLEER. This CDR3 comprises 19 residues. V shed 4 bases, J shed 4 bases, and the junction held 14 bases outside the gene matches. Study findings and constraints: Roughly linearly, TCR beta diversity per million T cells fell as age increased.

The sequence was collected from a woman of 80 years or more in good health. The specimen sequenced was blood. The chain employs TRBV4-3 and TRBJ2-2, with 11 bases fitting TRBD2. CDR3: CASSPQLAGASFSTGELFF. CDR3 sequence (DNA): TGCGCCAGCAGCCCCCAACTAGCGGGGGCCTCTTTCAGCACCGGGGAGCTGTTTTTT.